The rows below give T cell receptor beta chains drawn from one sample of a study of blood T cell repertoires in COVID-19. TCRdb's table, derived via immunoSEQ multiplex PCR, lists solely in-frame clones and lacks some. The table records 250,000 to 300,000 clones, about 88% of them present only once. Sequencing was done on a sample of peripheral blood. Receptors originate from a woman aged 25 to 39 with COVID-19, enrolled during active disease. The CDR3 runs from the conserved cysteine through the conserved F or W. D genes are given only for firm matches. A clone size is listed for some rows: how often the clone was seen (once, few, many), or a class if it is expanded.

v_call: TRBV19
j_call: TRBJ1-2
clone_size: NA
d_call: NA
cdr3_aa: CASSPSRVGGYTF
cdr3_nt: TGTGCCAGTAGCCCAAGCCGGGTTGGGGGCTACACCTTC

v_call: TRBV28
j_call: TRBJ2-1
clone_size: NA
d_call: NA
cdr3_aa: CASSPVGSDEQFF
cdr3_nt: TGTGCCAGCAGCCCGGTGGGGAGTGATGAGCAGTTCTTC

v_call: TRBV15
j_call: TRBJ2-2
clone_size: NA
d_call: TRBD1
cdr3_aa: CATSTGQGFTGELFF
cdr3_nt: TGTGCCACCAGCACGGGACAGGGGTTCACCGGGGAGCTGTTTTTT

v_call: TRBV6-1
j_call: TRBJ1-5
clone_size: NA
d_call: NA
cdr3_aa: CASSEGQDHQPQHF
cdr3_nt: TGTGCCAGCAGTGAAGGACAGGACCATCAGCCCCAGCATTTT

v_call: TRBV24-1
j_call: TRBJ1-4
clone_size: NA
d_call: NA
cdr3_aa: CATSPQGGEKLFF
cdr3_nt: TGTGCCACCAGCCCCCAGGGTGGAGAAAAACTGTTTTTT

v_call: TRBV3-1/TRBV3-2
j_call: TRBJ2-7
clone_size: medium-sized
d_call: TRBD2
cdr3_aa: CASSQREGYEQYF
cdr3_nt: TGTGCCAGCAGCCAGCGGGAGGGCTACGAGCAGTACTTC

v_call: TRBV11-1
j_call: TRBJ2-1
clone_size: NA
d_call: TRBD2
cdr3_aa: CASSTGTRTYNEQFF
cdr3_nt: TGTGCCAGCAGCACCGGGACTAGAACCTACAATGAGCAGTTCTTC

v_call: TRBV6-1
j_call: TRBJ1-4
clone_size: NA
d_call: TRBD1
cdr3_aa: CASSRDRGNEKLFF
cdr3_nt: TGTGCCAGCAGCCGGGACAGGGGAAATGAAAAACTGTTTTTT

v_call: TRBV18
j_call: TRBJ1-5
clone_size: NA
d_call: NA
cdr3_aa: CASSPSGIGQPQHF
cdr3_nt: TGTGCCAGCTCACCGTCAGGGATAGGGCAGCCCCAGCATTTT

v_call: TRBV2
j_call: TRBJ2-7
clone_size: NA
d_call: NA
cdr3_aa: CASRTPSYEQYF
cdr3_nt: TGTGCCAGCAGAACTCCTTCCTACGAGCAGTACTTC

v_call: TRBV5-1
j_call: TRBJ2-3
clone_size: NA
d_call: TRBD1
cdr3_aa: CASSSGQGSTDTQYF
cdr3_nt: TGCGCCAGCAGCTCCGGACAGGGGAGCACAGATACGCAGTATTTT

v_call: TRBV11-3
j_call: TRBJ2-3
clone_size: few
d_call: NA
cdr3_aa: CASSLQGTDTQYF
cdr3_nt: TGTGCCAGCAGCTTACAGGGCACAGATACGCAGTATTTT

v_call: TRBV6-5
j_call: TRBJ1-2
clone_size: NA
d_call: NA
cdr3_aa: CASSYAGMYGYTF
cdr3_nt: TGTGCCAGCAGTTACGCAGGGATGTATGGCTACACCTTC

v_call: TRBV19
j_call: TRBJ1-6
clone_size: NA
d_call: NA
cdr3_aa: CAASRGLGSPLHF
cdr3_nt: TGTGCCGCGAGTCGGGGTTTGGGTTCACCCCTCCACTTT

v_call: TRBV2
j_call: TRBJ2-5
clone_size: NA
d_call: TRBD1
cdr3_aa: CASRDRGETQYF
cdr3_nt: TGTGCCAGCAGGGACAGGGGCGAGACCCAGTACTTC

v_call: TRBV9
j_call: TRBJ1-2
clone_size: NA
d_call: TRBD1
cdr3_aa: CASSSGQGQNYGYTF
cdr3_nt: TGTGCCAGCAGCTCCGGACAGGGGCAGAACTATGGCTACACCTTC

v_call: TRBV19
j_call: TRBJ1-3
clone_size: few
d_call: NA
cdr3_aa: CASGDIRAGNTIYF
cdr3_nt: TGTGCCAGTGGGGACATTCGAGCTGGAAACACCATATATTTT

v_call: TRBV6-5
j_call: TRBJ1-5
clone_size: NA
d_call: TRBD1
cdr3_aa: CASAKGQGGQPQHF
cdr3_nt: TGTGCCAGCGCGAAAGGACAGGGAGGGCAGCCCCAGCATTTT

v_call: TRBV9
j_call: TRBJ1-1
clone_size: few
d_call: NA
cdr3_aa: CASSPSSGLNTEAFF
cdr3_nt: TGTGCCAGCAGCCCTAGCTCAGGTTTGAACACTGAAGCTTTCTTT

v_call: TRBV28
j_call: TRBJ1-4
clone_size: NA
d_call: NA
cdr3_aa: CASSLYFRVDEKLFF
cdr3_nt: TGTGCCAGCAGTTTATATTTCCGGGTTGATGAAAAACTGTTTTTT

v_call: TRBV4-3
j_call: TRBJ2-3
clone_size: NA
d_call: NA
cdr3_aa: CASSQNPRDTQYF
cdr3_nt: TGCGCCAGCAGCCAAAATCCTAGAGATACGCAGTATTTT

v_call: TRBV12-3/TRBV12-4
j_call: TRBJ1-2
clone_size: NA
d_call: NA
cdr3_aa: CASTIQGFYGYTF
cdr3_nt: TGTGCCAGCACTATACAGGGATTCTATGGCTACACCTTC

v_call: TRBV5-1
j_call: TRBJ2-7
clone_size: NA
d_call: NA
cdr3_aa: CASSLPRDLPYEQYF
cdr3_nt: TGCGCCAGCAGCTTGCCGCGGGACTTACCTTACGAGCAGTACTTC